Included here is one T cell receptor (beta chain) sequence, with context. TCRdb's copy holds only in-frame clones and misses some; the assay was immunoSEQ multiplex PCR. The repertoire includes around 51,000 clones, about 92% of them detected once, and about 1.9% sits in the top ten. The entry originates in a study of T cell changes during pregnancy in multiple sclerosis. Trimming took off 3 bases at V and 7 bases at J, with 16 bases between the two ends. Per germline, CDR1 MDHEN and CDR2 SYDVKM. The CDR3 covers 15 residues. The V gene is TRBV28, the J gene TRBJ1-5, with D tentatively TRBD1 (5 bases). The receptor was derived from a female donor with multiple sclerosis, enrolled in a pregnancy study. The starting material was peripheral blood, obtained in the second trimester of pregnancy. CDR3 residues: CASSLVSQATQPQHF. For the CDR3, the DNA is TGTGCCAGCAGTTTGGTCTCACAGGCAACGCAGCCCCAGCATTTT.